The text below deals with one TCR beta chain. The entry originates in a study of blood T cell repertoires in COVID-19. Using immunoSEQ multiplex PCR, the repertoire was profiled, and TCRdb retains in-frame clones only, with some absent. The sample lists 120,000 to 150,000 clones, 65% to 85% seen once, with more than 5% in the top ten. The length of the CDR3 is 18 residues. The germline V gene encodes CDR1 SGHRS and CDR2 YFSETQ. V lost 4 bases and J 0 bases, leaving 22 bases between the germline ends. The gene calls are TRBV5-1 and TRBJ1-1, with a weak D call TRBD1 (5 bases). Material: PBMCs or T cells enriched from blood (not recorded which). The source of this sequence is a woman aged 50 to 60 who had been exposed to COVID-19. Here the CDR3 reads CASSGRRTPGLVNTEAFF. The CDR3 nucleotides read TGCGCCAGCAGCGGGCGCCGGACACCCGGGCTTGTGAACACTGAAGCTTTCTTT.